The source of this TCR beta chain is a study of cytomegalovirus exposure and HLA in healthy donors. Regarding the study as a whole: Analysis performed later showed TCR beta chains linked to HLA being more clonally expanded than equally common others. Later analysis showed TCR association rates varying by HLA locus, highest for DRB1 and lowest for HLA-C. Most subjects' HLA-A and HLA-B alleles were reportedly predicted from TCR beta sequences.

PCR was performed using 60 Vbeta and 13 Jbeta primers. Profiled with immunoSEQ multiplex PCR; TCRdb holds only in-frame clones, not every one. Found here are roughly 160,000 clones, 87% of them singletons; the top ten hold about 0.9%. Germline V gives CDR1 LNHDA, CDR2 SQIVND (reference sequence). The CDR3 is 17 residues long. With 7 bases clipped from V and 8 bases from J, the junction kept 12 bases outside the gene matches. As regards this clone: Its antigen is undetermined.

This chain uses TRBV19 with TRBJ2-4; 15 nucleotides line up with TRBD2. The TCR originated in a woman aged 25 to 39 in good health and CMV-seronegative. Sequencing input: PBMCs. CDR3 sequence: CASTPNPGLAGGDIQYF. As DNA, the CDR3 is TGTGCCAGTACCCCAAATCCCGGACTAGCGGGAGGGGACATTCAGTACTTC.